This T cell receptor (beta chain) was found in a study of blood T cell repertoires in COVID-19. Germline V gene lookup returns CDR1 MDHEN and CDR2 SYDVKM. The length of the CDR3 is 16 residues. The junction had 11 bases not matched to a gene; V was cut back by 5 bases and J by 7 bases. Sequenced by immunoSEQ multiplex PCR; TCRdb stores in-frame clones only, minus some. The profile shows more than 200,000 clones, roughly 88% of them singletons. V gene TRBV28 combines with J gene TRBJ2-1; 10 bases match TRBD2. Specimen: PBMCs or T cells enriched from blood (not recorded which). The TCR was taken from a woman aged 25 to 39 who had been exposed to COVID-19. Here the CDR3 reads CASSEPSGSRGNEQFF. CDR3 coding DNA: TGTGCCAGCAGTGAACCTAGCGGGAGCAGAGGTAATGAGCAGTTCTTC.